This T cell receptor beta chain was obtained from a study of cytomegalovirus exposure and HLA in healthy donors. Study-wide results and caveats: For most TCR sequences rarity was the rule, although some public TCRs occurred in many donors. In a later analysis, parvovirus B19, influenza, CMV and Epstein-Barr virus appeared linked to several top co-occurrence clusters.

The PCR employed 60 Vbeta primers together with 13 Jbeta primers. Profiling relied on immunoSEQ multiplex PCR, and the TCRdb table lists in-frame clones only, not all of them. The sample has 200,000 to 250,000 clones, approximately 84% seen once; the top ten hold approximately 0.5%. As to this clone: Its antigen is not known.

The germline CDR1 and CDR2 sequences are SGDLS and YYNGEE. Trimming stripped 0 bases from V and 4 bases from J, with 11 bases between. The CDR3 consists of 15 residues. The V and J genes are TRBV9 and TRBJ1-3; D perhaps matches TRBD1 (6 bases). This clonotype was obtained from a woman in her 40s in good health and CMV-seronegative. The specimen was PBMCs. In DNA form, the CDR3 reads TGTGCCAGCAGCGTAGCTAAGGACAGCGGAAACACCATATATTTT. This codes for CASSVAKDSGNTIYF.